This T cell receptor beta chain was sequenced for a study of blood T cell repertoires in COVID-19. As for the study in general: There were acute and convalescent COVID-19 samples, and they came from the United States, Italy and Spain. T cells, B-cell-depleted T cells, or PBMCs supplied cDNA or gDNA.

The CDR3 is made up of 16 amino acids. The V gene's germline CDR1 is MGHDK and CDR2 SYGVNS. V dropped 4 bases and J dropped 5 bases, with 18 bases sitting between them. In the original processing: For nucleated cells, counts were estimated from reference gene primer amplification. TCRdb's copy holds only in-frame clones and misses some; the assay was immunoSEQ multiplex PCR. V, J and clone size were drawn from that table, and D and trimming were deduced from the DNA. Among 110,000 or so clones listed, more than 80% were seen once. This receptor was identified in a woman in her fifties or sixties with acute or convalescent COVID-19. This chain links TRBV25-1 with TRBJ2-1, with TRBD1 as a possible D gene (6 bases). The sample taken for sequencing was peripheral blood. This CDR3 is CASSGLFGQSNNEQFF. The CDR3 bases are TGTGCCAGCAGTGGACTTTTTGGACAGAGCAACAATGAGCAGTTCTTC.